The next 3 T cell receptor beta chains were all read from a single sample in a study of blood T cell repertoires in COVID-19. Here immunoSEQ multiplex PCR was the method, and the copy in TCRdb shows in-frame clones only, minus some. The sample records about 210,000 clones, about 90% being singletons. Sequenced sample: peripheral blood. These receptors all stem from a man in his thirties or forties with acute or convalescent COVID-19.

The chain is built from TRBV6-1 and TRBJ1-2, with D uncertain. The CDR3 has 15 residues. The V end was cut by 3 bases, the J end by 3 bases, with 14 bases between. From germline, CDR1 is MNHNS and CDR2 SASEGT. DNA for the CDR3: TGTGCCAGCAGTGATTATCTCTGGGAGGACTATGGCTACACCTTC. Its protein is CASSDYLWEDYGYTF.

Points on this clone: Relative to the germline gene, one junction end is altered; a read error may explain this. The V gene is TRBV2, the J gene TRBJ2-7; no definite D call. Germline V gene lookup returns CDR1 SNHLY and CDR2 FYNNEI. The CDR3 runs to 12 residues. CDR3: CASREVSYEQYF. DNA for the CDR3: TGTGCCAGCCGTGAGGTCAGCTACGAGCAGTACTTC.

The V call is TRBV28, the J call TRBJ2-2; tentative D call: TRBD2 (6 bases). The germline CDR1 and CDR2 sequences are MDHEN and SYDVKM. This CDR3 is built from 15 residues. Trimming shortened V by 7 bases and J by 1 base, and 13 bases separated the two germline ends. CDR3: CASTWGEMNTGELFF. Here the CDR3 DNA reads TGTGCCAGCACCTGGGGGGAAATGAACACCGGGGAGCTGTTTTTT.